The clone carrying this T cell receptor beta chain was found many times. What it binds is not known. Stated time point: newly diagnosed GD, antithyroid drugs for less than 3 months. Scientists built the TCR library using RNA that was extracted from PBMCs. The authors diagnosed Graves' disease using American Thyroid Association guidelines. The data were obtained in a study of regulatory T cells in long-lasting Graves disease. The study, taken as a whole, reports: Whereas about a thousand public clonotypes were shared by new patients, persistent patients shared more, at roughly 3,000. Persistent Graves' patients had lower TCR diversity than newly diagnosed ones.

Arm-PCR of CDR3 regions with iRepertoire HTBI primers generated TCR beta libraries. TCRdb re-called the multiplex PCR reads through MiXCR, storing one row per CDR3 protein. This table has around 420,000 distinct CDR3 sequences, approximately 16% appearing once. The same data also went into a second study, on T cells in Graves' hyperthyroidism and ophthalmopathy. From that paper: Diagnoses rested on clinical symptoms, serum thyroxine and TRAb, thyroid ultrasound and orbital computed tomography.

Sequencing was performed on peripheral blood mononuclear cells (PBMCs), taken at new diagnosis, from a patient treated with antithyroid drugs. This clonotype was obtained from a woman in her forties with Graves disease.

As DNA, the CDR3 is TGCAGTGCTAGAGATGAAGGGGGTTTTAGCAGAACAGATACGCAGTATTTT. Protein product: CSARDEGGFSRTDTQYF. The V and J genes are TRBV20-1 and TRBJ2-3, with a weak D call TRBD1 (6 bases). The CDR3 has 17 amino acids. The germline gives CDR1 DFQATT, CDR2 SNEGSKA (reference sequence). Trimming shortened V by 0 bases and J by 3 bases, and 19 bases separated the two germline ends.